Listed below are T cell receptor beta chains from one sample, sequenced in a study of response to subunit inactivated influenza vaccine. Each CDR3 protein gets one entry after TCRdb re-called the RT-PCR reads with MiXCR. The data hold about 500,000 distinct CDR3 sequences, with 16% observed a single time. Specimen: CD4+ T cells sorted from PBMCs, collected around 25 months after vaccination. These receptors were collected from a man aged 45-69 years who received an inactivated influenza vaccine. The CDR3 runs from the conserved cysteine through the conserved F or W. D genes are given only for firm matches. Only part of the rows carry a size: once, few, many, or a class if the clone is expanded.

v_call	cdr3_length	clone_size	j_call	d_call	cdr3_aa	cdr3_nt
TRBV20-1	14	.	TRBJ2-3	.	CSAHPGAPADTQYF	TGCAGTGCTCACCCAGGGGCTCCGGCAGATACGCAGTATTTT
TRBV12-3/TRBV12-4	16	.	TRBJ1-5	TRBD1	CASSRDRAYSNQPQHF	TGTGCCAGCAGTCGGGACAGGGCTTATAGCAATCAGCCCCAGCATTTT
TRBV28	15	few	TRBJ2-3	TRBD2	CASSYLAGAADTQYF	TGTGCCAGCAGCTATCTAGCGGGAGCCGCAGATACGCAGTATTTT
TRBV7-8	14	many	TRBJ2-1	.	CASSLGSVGNEQFF	TGTGCCAGCAGCTTAGGGTCAGTTGGGAATGAGCAGTTCTTC
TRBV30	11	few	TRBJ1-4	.	CAWKGNEKLFF	TGTGCCTGGAAGGGTAATGAAAAACTGTTTTTT
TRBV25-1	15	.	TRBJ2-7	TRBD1	CASSGLRDRAHEQYF	TGTGCCAGCAGTGGACTCCGGGACAGGGCACACGAGCAGTACTTC
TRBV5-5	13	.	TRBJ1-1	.	CASSLVSQTEAFF	TGTGCCAGCAGCTTGGTCAGTCAGACGGAAGCTTTCTTT
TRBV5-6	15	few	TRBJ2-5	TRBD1	CASSSGTGDQETQYF	TGTGCCAGCAGCTCCGGGACAGGGGATCAAGAGACCCAGTACTTC
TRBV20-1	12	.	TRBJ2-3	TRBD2	CRLAGVTDTQYF	TGCAGACTAGCGGGGGTTACAGATACGCAGTATTTT
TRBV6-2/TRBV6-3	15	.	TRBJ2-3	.	CASNLGGAWDDTQYF	TGTGCCAGCAACCTGGGGGGCGCCTGGGATGATACGCAGTATTTT
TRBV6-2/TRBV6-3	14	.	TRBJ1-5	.	CASRDNTVDLAQHF	TGTGCCAGCAGGGATAACACAGTAGATTTGGCCCAGCATTTT
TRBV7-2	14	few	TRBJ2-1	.	CASSPGGVMGEQFF	TGTGCCAGCAGCCCTGGAGGGGTTATGGGTGAGCAGTTCTTC
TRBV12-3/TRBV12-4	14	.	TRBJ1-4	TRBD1	CASRRQGWDEKLFF	TGTGCCAGCAGGCGACAGGGTTGGGATGAAAAACTGTTTTTT
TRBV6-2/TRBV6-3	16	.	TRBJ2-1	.	CASSYSGQGDGYEQFF	TGTGCCAGCAGTTACTCAGGGCAGGGTGATGGCTATGAGCAGTTCTTC
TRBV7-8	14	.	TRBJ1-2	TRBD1	CASSLTGRAYGYTF	TGTGCCAGCAGCTTGACAGGGAGGGCCTATGGCTACACCTTC
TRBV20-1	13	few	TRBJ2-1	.	CSASPGSRNEQFF	TGCAGTGCTTCCCCCGGGAGTAGGAATGAGCAGTTCTTC
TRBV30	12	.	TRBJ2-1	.	CAWSVRGDEQFF	TGTGCCTGGAGTGTACGAGGGGATGAGCAGTTCTTC
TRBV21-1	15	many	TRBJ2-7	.	CASSTGTGSIYEQYF	TGTGCCAGCAGCACCGGGACAGGGAGTATCTACGAGCAGTACTTC
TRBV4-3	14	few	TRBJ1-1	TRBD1	CASSQGFGTGEAFF	TGCGCCAGCAGCCAAGGGTTCGGGACAGGGGAAGCTTTCTTT
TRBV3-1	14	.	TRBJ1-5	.	CASSQATDNQPQHF	TGTGCCAGCAGCCAAGCGACGGACAATCAGCCCCAGCATTTT
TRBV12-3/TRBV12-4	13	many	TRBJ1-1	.	CASSLGDTAKAFF	TGTGCCAGCAGTTTAGGAGACACAGCCAAAGCTTTCTTT
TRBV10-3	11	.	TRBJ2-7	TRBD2	CATGGGYEQYF	TGTGCCACGGGGGGGGGCTACGAGCAGTACTTC
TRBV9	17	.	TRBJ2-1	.	CASSVGLASLSYNEQFF	TGTGCCAGCAGCGTAGGTTTAGCTTCGCTCTCCTACAATGAGCAGTTCTTC
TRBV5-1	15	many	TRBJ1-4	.	CASSLVPSGGEKLFF	TGCGCCAGCAGCTTGGTTCCCTCGGGCGGTGAAAAACTGTTTTTT
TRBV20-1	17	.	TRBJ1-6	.	CSAREWGRSSYNSPLHF	TGCAGTGCTAGAGAGTGGGGCAGGAGCTCCTATAATTCACCCCTCCACTTT
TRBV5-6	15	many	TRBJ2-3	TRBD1	CASSSDRGRTDTQYF	TGTGCCAGCAGCTCGGACAGGGGGCGTACAGATACGCAGTATTTT
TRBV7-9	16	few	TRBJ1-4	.	CASRNSPSVRGEKLFF	TGTGCCAGCAGAAATTCCCCGAGCGTCCGGGGTGAAAAACTGTTTTTT
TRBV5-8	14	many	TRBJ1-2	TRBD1	CASTQGGFNYGYTF	TGTGCCAGCACCCAGGGGGGATTTAACTATGGCTACACCTTC
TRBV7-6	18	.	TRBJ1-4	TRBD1	CASSSYGTGRIWNEKLFF	TGTGCCAGCAGCTCGTACGGGACAGGGAGAATTTGGAATGAAAAACTGTTTTTT
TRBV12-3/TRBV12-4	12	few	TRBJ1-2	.	CASSLAGNGYTF	TGTGCCAGCAGTTTAGCAGGCAATGGCTACACCTTC
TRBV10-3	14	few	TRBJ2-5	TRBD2	CATRERGTQETQYF	TGTGCCACCCGAGAGCGGGGCACTCAAGAGACCCAGTACTTC
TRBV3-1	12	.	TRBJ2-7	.	CASSQESYEQYF	TGTGCCAGCAGCCAAGAGAGCTACGAGCAGTACTTC
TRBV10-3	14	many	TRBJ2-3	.	CAISEPGPLRKQYF	TGTGCCATCAGTGAACCGGGACCCCTCCGGAAGCAGTATTTT
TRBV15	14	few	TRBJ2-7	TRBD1	CATSRGGQFYEQYF	TGTGCCACCAGCAGAGGGGGACAGTTTTACGAGCAGTACTTC
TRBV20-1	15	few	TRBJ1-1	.	CSARDFQGLNTEAFF	TGCAGTGCTAGAGATTTTCAGGGCCTCAACACTGAAGCTTTCTTT
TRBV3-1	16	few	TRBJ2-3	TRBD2	CASSQLAGALTDTQYF	TGTGCCAGCAGCCAATTAGCGGGCGCCCTCACAGATACGCAGTATTTT
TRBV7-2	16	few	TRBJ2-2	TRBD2	CASRSELGLSNGELFF	TGTGCCAGCAGATCCGAACTGGGACTATCCAACGGGGAGCTGTTTTTT
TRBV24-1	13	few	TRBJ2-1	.	CATSDFRQAEQFF	TGTGCCACCAGTGATTTTCGGCAGGCTGAGCAGTTCTTC
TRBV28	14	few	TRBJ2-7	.	CASTPTVSLLKQYF	TGTGCCAGCACCCCGACGGTCTCACTCCTCAAGCAGTACTTC
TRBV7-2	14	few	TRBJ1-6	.	CASSLVGGDSPLHF	TGTGCCAGCAGCTTAGTCGGAGGGGATTCACCCCTCCACTTT
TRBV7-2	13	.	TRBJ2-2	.	CASSKRNTGELFF	TGTGCCAGCAGCAAACGGAACACCGGGGAGCTGTTTTTT
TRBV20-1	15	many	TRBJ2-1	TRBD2	CSARDAGGRYNEQFF	TGCAGTGCTAGAGATGCGGGGGGGCGTTACAATGAGCAGTTCTTC
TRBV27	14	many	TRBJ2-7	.	CASSYRRGLYEQYF	TGTGCCAGCAGTTATAGGAGGGGCCTCTACGAGCAGTACTTC
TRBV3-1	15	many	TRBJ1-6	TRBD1	CASSQGTGHNSPLHF	TGTGCCAGCAGCCAAGGGACAGGGCACAATTCACCCCTCCACTTT
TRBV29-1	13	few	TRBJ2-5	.	CSVDFGVQETQYF	TGCAGCGTTGATTTCGGCGTCCAAGAGACCCAGTACTTC
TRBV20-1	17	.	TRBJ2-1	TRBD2	CSARQTSGGPTWNEQFF	TGCAGTGCTAGACAGACTAGCGGGGGGCCAACTTGGAATGAGCAGTTCTTC
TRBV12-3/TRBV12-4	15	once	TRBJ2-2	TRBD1	CASSLRDRPTGELFF	TGTGCCAGCAGTCTCCGGGACAGACCCACCGGGGAGCTGTTTTTT
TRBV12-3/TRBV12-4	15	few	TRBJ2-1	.	CASSMGLHTYNEQFF	TGTGCCAGCAGTATGGGACTCCACACGTACAATGAGCAGTTCTTC
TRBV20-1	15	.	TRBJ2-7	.	CSARVGQGFSYEQYF	TGCAGTGCTAGAGTGGGTCAGGGATTTTCCTACGAGCAGTACTTC
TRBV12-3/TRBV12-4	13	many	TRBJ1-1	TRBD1	CASSRDRYTEAFF	TGTGCCAGCAGTCGGGACAGATACACTGAAGCTTTCTTT
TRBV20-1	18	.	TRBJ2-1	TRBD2	CSARERLAGGLYYNEQFF	TGCAGTGCTAGAGAACGACTAGCGGGAGGCCTTTACTACAATGAGCAGTTCTTC